This entry describes one T cell receptor beta chain. Its specificity is unknown. It was 200 ng DNA, 33,000 or so T cell genomes, that sorted-subset replicate PCRs used. Repertoires were generated with immunoSEQ multiplex PCR, while TCRdb's copy carries only in-frame clones and drops some. In the table there are more than 2 million clones, just under 95% of which are singletons. This sample is part of a study of shared clonotypes between healthy human individuals. The wider study: Each donor's CD8 memory used one plate, CD8 naive two, each CD4 subset three.

The naive CD8 fraction comprised CD45RO-negative cells positively selected for CCR7 and excluded terminally differentiated effector memory CD45RA+ cells. The CDR3 totals 14 residues. In germline, CDR1 is MNHEY, CDR2 SMNVEV (reference sequence). With V trimmed by 6 bases and J by 4 bases, 4 bases remained unmatched. Study findings and constraints: Among the subsets, naive ones generally showed larger estimated richness than memory ones. The donor pool, a small one, limited the genetic and exposure-history diversity represented.

This clonotype was sampled from a man younger than 35 in good health. What was sequenced was naive CD8+ T cells sorted from blood. The J gene is TRBJ2-7, the V gene TRBV27; TRBD2 aligns across 12 bases. The CDR3 DNA follows: TGTGCCAGCAGCCTAGCGGGGGGGCGGTACGAGCAGTACTTC. Translated: CASSLAGGRYEQYF.